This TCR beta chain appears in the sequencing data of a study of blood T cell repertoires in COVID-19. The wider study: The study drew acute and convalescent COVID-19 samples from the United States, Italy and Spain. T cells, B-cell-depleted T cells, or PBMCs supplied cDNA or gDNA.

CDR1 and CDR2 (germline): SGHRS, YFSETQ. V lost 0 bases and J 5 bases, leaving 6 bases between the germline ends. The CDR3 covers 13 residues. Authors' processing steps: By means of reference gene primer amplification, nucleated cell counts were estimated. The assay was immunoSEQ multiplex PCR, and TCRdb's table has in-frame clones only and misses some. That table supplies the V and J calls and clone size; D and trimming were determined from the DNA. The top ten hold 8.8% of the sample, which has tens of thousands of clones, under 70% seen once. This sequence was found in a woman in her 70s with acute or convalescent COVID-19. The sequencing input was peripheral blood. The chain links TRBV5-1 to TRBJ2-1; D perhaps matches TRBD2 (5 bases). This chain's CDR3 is CASSLVGNNEQFF. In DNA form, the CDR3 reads TGCGCCAGCAGCTTGGTCGGGAACAATGAGCAGTTCTTC.